This T cell receptor (beta chain) stems from a study of CD8+ T cells in alopecia areata. Study overall: Treated patients were dosed with oral tofacitinib, taking 5 to 10 mg twice daily.

As the sequencing template, cDNA was produced by extracting RNA and reverse transcribing it. Generated by immunoSEQ multiplex PCR, the TCRdb table keeps only in-frame clones and is missing some. Of 250,000 or so clones detected, roughly two thirds appear once; the ten largest clones hold around 1.2%. This TCR was recovered from a human donor with alopecia areata. The starting material was CD4+ T cells sorted from blood, obtained at week 0.

The DNA of the CDR3 is TGTGCCAGCAGTCCACAGGGAGTGAGAGAAAAACTGTTTTTT. Amino acid sequence: CASSPQGVREKLFF. This chain links TRBV27 with TRBJ1-4, with D perhaps TRBD1 (6 bases). CDR3 length: 14 amino acids. The germline V gene has CDR1 MNHEY and CDR2 SMNVEV (reference sequence). The V gene lost 5 bases and the J gene lost 8 bases, with 15 bases spanning the gap.